Included here is one T cell receptor (beta chain) sequence, with context. TCRdb keeps only in-frame clones here, not all; method: immunoSEQ multiplex PCR. The sample contains over 45,000 clones, around 90% of which appear only once. The data belong to a study of blood T cell repertoires in COVID-19. V was cut by 2 bases and J by 4 bases, with 15 bases left in between. CDR3 length equals 16 residues. Germline V gene lookup returns CDR1 SGHRS and CDR2 YFSETQ. This TCR was sampled from a man in his fifties or sixties with active COVID-19. Material: peripheral blood. This sequence joins TRBV5-1 and TRBJ2-2; D perhaps matches TRBD1 (6 bases). The CDR3 protein is CASSFDPGVITGELFF. CDR3 DNA sequence: TGCGCCAGCAGCTTTGATCCAGGGGTTATCACCGGGGAGCTGTTTTTT.